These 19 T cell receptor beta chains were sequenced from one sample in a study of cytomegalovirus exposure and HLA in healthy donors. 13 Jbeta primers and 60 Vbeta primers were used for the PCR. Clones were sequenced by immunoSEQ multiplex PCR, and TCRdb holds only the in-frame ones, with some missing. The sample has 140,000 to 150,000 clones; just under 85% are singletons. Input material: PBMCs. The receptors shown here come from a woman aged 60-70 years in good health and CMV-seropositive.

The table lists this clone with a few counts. CDR3 region: CASRRDSQETQYF. The CDR3 nucleotides are TGTGCCAGCAGACGGGACAGCCAAGAGACCCAGTACTTC. V is TRBV27 and J is TRBJ2-5; TRBD1 agrees at 7 bases. The CDR3 runs to 13 residues. Trimming at V came to 6 bases and at J to 1 base, leaving 2 bases not matched to a gene. CDR1 MNHEY and CDR2 SMNVEV come from the germline V gene (reference sequence).

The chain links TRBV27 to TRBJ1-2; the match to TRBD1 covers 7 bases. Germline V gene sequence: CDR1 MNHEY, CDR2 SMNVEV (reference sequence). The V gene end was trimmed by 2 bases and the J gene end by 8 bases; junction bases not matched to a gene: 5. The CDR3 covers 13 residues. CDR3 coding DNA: TGTGCCAGCAGTTTACACAGGGGTGAGGGCTACACCTTC. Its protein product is CASSLHRGEGYTF.

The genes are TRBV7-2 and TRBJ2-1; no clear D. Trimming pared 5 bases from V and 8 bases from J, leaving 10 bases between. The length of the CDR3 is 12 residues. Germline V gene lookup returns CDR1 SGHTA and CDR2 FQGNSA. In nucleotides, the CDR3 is TGTGCCAGCAGCAGTAACCGAGATGAGCAGTTCTTC. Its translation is CASSSNRDEQFF.

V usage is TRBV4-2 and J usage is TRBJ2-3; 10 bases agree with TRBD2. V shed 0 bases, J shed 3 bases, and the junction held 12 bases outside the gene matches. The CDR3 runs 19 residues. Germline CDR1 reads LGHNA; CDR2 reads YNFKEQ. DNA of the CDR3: TGTGCCAGCAGCCAAGATGAGAGCGGGAGGGCCTTAGGTACAGATACGCAGTATTTT. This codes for CASSQDESGRALGTDTQYF.

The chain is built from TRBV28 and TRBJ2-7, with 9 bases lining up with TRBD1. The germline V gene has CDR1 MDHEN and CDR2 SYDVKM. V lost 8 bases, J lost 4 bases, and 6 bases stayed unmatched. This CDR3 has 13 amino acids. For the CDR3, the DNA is TGTGCCAGCGCCGGGACAGGGAGTTACGAGCAGTACTTC. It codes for CASAGTGSYEQYF.

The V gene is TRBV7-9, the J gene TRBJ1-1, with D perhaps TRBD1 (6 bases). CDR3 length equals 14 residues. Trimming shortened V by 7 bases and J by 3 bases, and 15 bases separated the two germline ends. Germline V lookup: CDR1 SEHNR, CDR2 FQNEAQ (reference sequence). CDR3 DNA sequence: TGTGCCAGCAAACCGGGACAATGGGACACTGAAGCTTTCTTT. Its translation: CASKPGQWDTEAFF.

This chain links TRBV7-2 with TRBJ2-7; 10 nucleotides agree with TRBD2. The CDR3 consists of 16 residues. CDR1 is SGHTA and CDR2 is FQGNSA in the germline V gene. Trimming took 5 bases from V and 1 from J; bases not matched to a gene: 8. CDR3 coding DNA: TGTGCCAGCAGCATAATGGGACTAGCGCTATCCTACGAGCAGTACTTC. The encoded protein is CASSIMGLALSYEQYF.

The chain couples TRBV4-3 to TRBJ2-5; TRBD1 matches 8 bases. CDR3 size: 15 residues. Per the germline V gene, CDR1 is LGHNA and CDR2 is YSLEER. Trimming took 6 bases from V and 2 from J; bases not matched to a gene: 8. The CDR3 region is CASSHRGERQETQYF. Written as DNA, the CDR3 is TGCGCCAGCAGTCACAGGGGGGAGAGGCAAGAGACCCAGTACTTC.

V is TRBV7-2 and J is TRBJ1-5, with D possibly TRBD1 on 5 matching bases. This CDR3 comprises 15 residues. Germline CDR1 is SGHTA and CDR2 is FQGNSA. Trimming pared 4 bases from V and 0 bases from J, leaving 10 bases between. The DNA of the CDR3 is TGTGCCAGCAGCTCCTGGGACTTTAGCAATCAGCCCCAGCATTTT. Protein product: CASSSWDFSNQPQHF.

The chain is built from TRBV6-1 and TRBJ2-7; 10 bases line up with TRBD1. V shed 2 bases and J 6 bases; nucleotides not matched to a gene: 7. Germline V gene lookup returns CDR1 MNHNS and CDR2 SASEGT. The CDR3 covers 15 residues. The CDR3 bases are TGTGCCAGCAGTGAATCAACCGGGACAGGGGTCGAGCAGTACTTC. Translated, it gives CASSESTGTGVEQYF.

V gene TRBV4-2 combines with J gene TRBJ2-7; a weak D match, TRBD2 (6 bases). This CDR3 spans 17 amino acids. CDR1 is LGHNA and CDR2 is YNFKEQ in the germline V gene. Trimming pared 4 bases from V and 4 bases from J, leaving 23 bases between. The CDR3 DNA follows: TGTGCCAGCAGCCCATCGTGGGCATCCAGACTAGGGTACGAGCAGTACTTC. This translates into CASSPSWASRLGYEQYF.

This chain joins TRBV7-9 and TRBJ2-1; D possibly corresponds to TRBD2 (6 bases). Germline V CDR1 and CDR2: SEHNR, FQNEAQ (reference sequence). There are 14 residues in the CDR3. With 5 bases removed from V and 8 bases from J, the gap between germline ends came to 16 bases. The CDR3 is CASSVIGSKDEQFF. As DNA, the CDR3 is TGTGCCAGCAGCGTTATCGGGAGTAAGGATGAGCAGTTCTTC. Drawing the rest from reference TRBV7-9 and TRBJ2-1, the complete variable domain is DTGVSQNPRHKITKRGQNVTFRCDPISEHNRLYWYRQTLGQGPEFLTYFQNEAQLEKSRLLSDRFSAERPKGSFSTLEIQRTEQGDSAMYLCASSVIGSKDEQFFGPGTRLTVL.

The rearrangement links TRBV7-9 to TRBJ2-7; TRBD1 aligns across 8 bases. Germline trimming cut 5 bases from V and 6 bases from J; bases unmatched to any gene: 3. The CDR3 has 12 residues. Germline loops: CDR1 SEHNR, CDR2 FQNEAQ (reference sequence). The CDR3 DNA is TGTGCCAGCAGCCCGACAGGGGTCGAGCAGTACTTC. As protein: CASSPTGVEQYF.

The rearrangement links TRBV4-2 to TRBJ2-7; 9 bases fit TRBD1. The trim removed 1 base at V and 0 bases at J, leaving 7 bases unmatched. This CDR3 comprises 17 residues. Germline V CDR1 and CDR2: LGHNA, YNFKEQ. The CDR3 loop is CASSQGHRGPSSYEQYF. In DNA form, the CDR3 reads TGTGCCAGCAGCCAAGGCCACAGGGGGCCTAGCTCCTACGAGCAGTACTTC.

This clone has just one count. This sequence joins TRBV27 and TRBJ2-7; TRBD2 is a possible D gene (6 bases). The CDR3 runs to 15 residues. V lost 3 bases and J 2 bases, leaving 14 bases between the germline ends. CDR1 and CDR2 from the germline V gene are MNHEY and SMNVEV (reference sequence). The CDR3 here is CASSLGLARPYEQYF. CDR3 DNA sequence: TGTGCCAGCAGTTTGGGGCTAGCGCGGCCCTACGAGCAGTACTTC.

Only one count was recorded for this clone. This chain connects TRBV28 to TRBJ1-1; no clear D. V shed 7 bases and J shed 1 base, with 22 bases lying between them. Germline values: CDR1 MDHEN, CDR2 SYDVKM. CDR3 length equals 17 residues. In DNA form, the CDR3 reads TGTGCCAGCACCCCCCTGGGCAGGACGGGGTGGAACACTGAAGCTTTCTTT. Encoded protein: CASTPLGRTGWNTEAFF. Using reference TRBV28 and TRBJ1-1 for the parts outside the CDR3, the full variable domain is DVKVTQSSRYLVKRTGEKVFLECVQDMDHENMFWYRQDPGLGLRLIYFSYDVKMKEKGDIPEGYSVSREKKERFSLILESASTNQTSMYLCASTPLGRTGWNTEAFFGQGTRLTVV.

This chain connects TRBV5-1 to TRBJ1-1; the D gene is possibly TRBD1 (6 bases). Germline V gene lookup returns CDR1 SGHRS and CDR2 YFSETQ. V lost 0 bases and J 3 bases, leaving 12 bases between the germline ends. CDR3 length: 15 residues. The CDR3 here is CASSLGGGEDTEAFF. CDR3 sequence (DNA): TGCGCCAGCAGCTTGGGGGGGGGCGAGGACACTGAAGCTTTCTTT. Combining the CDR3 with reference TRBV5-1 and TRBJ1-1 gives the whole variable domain KAGVTQTPRYLIKTRGQQVTLSCSPISGHRSVSWYQQTPGQGLQFLFEYFSETQRNKGNFPGRFSGRQFSNSRSEMNVSTLELGDSALYLCASSLGGGEDTEAFFGQGTRLTVV.

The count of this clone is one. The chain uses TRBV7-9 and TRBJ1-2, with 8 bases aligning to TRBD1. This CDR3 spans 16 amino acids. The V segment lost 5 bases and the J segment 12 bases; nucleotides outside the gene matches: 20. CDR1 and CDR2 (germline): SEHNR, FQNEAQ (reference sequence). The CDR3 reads CASSPIDGGQGHGDTF. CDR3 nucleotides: TGTGCCAGCAGCCCGATAGATGGCGGACAGGGTCATGGAGACACCTTC.

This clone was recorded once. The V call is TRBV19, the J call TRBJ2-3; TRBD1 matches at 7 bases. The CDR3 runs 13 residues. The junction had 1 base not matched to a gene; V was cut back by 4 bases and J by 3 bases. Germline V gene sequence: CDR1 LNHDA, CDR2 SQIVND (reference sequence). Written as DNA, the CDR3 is TGTGCCAGTAGTACCAGGGGGACAGATACGCAGTATTTT. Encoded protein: CASSTRGTDTQYF.